This TCR beta chain emerged from a study of PD-1 blockade in classical Hodgkin lymphoma. Across the study: Patients had nivolumab dosed at 3 mg/kg, delivered intravenously every 2 weeks.

CDR3 length: 15 residues. Germline V gene data show CDR1 as MNHEY and CDR2 as SVGAGI. Trimming shortened V by 3 bases and J by 1 base, and 12 bases separated the two germline ends. Regarding the study as a whole: Only CD4+ TCR diversity, not CD8+, had risen significantly by C4D1. Baseline diversity was lower in partial responders and progressors than complete responders. According to reports, newly diagnosed patients had lower baseline TCR diversity than healthy donors, and relapsed/refractory patients had lower baseline TCR diversity still.

The protocol was immunoSEQ multiplex PCR, while the TCRdb copy is restricted to in-frame clones and leaves out a portion. The sample records 10,000 to 15,000 clones, about four fifths being singletons. Note on this clone: What it binds is not known.

As for time point: cycle 4 day 1 (C4D1), after five to seven weeks of nivolumab. The patients all showed relapse after autologous stem cell transplantation, while their brentuximab vedotin exposure varied. Magnetic depletion of unwanted cells isolated CD4+ T cells from thawed PBMCs. Sequencing used CD4+ T cells from blood, obtained before the fourth cycle of nivolumab. The TCR sequence derives from a human donor with classical Hodgkin lymphoma. This sequence joins TRBV6-5 and TRBJ1-1, with D possibly being TRBD1 (5 bases). The CDR3 DNA reads TGTGCCAGCAGTTATTCTCGGGGCGGGAACACTGAAGCTTTCTTT. Its protein product is CASSYSRGGNTEAFF.